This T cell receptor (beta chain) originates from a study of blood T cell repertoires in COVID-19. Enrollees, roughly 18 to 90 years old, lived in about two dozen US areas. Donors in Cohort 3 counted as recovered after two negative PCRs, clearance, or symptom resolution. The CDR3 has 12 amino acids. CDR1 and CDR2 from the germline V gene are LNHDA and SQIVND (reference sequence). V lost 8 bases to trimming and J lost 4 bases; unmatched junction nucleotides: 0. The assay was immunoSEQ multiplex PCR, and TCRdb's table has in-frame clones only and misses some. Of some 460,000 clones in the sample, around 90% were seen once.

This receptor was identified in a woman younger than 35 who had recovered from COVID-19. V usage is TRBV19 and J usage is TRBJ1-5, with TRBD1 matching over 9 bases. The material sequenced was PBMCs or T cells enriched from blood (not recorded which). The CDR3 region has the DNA TGTGCCAGTGGACAGGGGAATCAGCCCCAGCATTTT. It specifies CASGQGNQPQHF.